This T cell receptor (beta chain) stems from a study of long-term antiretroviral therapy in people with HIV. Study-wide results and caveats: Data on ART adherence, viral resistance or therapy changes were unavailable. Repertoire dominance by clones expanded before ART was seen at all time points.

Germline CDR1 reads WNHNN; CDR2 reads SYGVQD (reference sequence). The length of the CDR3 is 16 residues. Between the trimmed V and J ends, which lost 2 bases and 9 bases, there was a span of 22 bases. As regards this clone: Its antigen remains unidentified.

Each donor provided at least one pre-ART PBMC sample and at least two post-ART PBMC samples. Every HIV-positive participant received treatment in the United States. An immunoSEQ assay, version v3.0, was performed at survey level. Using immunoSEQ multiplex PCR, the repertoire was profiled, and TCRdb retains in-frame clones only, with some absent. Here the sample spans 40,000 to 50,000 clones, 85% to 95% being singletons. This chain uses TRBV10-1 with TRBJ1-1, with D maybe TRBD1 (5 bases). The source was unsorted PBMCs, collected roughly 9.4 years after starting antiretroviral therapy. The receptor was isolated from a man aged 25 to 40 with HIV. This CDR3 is CASSEASSSGQSKAFF. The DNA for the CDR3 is TGCGCCAGCAGTGAGGCAAGCTCAAGCGGACAATCTAAAGCTTTCTTT.